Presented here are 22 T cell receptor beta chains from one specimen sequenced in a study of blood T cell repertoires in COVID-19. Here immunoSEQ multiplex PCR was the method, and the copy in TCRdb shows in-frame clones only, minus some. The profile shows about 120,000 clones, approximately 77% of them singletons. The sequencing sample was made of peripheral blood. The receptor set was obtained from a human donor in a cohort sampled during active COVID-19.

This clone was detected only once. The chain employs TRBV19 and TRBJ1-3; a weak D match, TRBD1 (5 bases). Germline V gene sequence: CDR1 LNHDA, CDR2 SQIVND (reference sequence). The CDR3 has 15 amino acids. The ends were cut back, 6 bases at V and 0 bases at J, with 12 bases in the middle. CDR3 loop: CASRGTEVSGNTIYF. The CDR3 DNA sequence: TGTGCCAGTAGGGGGACTGAAGTCTCTGGAAACACCATATATTTT.

The chain's CDR3 is CASSLRQGWDYEQYF. Here the CDR3 DNA reads TGTGCCAGCAGCCTTCGACAGGGTTGGGACTACGAGCAGTACTTC. V usage is TRBV7-2 and J usage is TRBJ2-7, with 7 nucleotides matching TRBD1. With 5 bases clipped from V and 3 bases from J, the junction kept 10 bases outside the gene matches. The CDR3 totals 15 residues. Germline CDR1 reads SGHTA; CDR2 reads FQGNSA.

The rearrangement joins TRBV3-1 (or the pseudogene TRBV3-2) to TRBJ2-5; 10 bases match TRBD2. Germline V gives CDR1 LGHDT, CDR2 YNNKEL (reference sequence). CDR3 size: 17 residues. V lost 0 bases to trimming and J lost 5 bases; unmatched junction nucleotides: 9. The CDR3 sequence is CASSQDRTSGVGETQYF. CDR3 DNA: TGTGCCAGCAGCCAAGATCGGACTAGCGGAGTAGGGGAGACCCAGTACTTC.

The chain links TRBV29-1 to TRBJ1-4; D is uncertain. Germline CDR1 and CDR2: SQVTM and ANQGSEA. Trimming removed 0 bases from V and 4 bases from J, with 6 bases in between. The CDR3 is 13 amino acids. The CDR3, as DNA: TGCAGCGTTGAAGATCCCAGTAATGAAAAACTGTTTTTT. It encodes CSVEDPSNEKLFF.

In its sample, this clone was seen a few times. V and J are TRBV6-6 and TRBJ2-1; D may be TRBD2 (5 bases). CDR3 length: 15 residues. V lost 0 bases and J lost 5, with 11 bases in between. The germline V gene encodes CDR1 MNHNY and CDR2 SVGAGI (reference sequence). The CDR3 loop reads CASSYSRRVDNEQFF. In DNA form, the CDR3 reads TGTGCCAGCAGTTACTCACGGCGGGTGGACAATGAGCAGTTCTTC.

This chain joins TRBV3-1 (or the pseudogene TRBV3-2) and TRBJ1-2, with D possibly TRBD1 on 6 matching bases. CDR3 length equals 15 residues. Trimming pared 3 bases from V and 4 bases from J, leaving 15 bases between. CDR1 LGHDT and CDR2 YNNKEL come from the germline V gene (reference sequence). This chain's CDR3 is CASSQRSTGSYGYTF. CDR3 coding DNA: TGTGCCAGCAGCCAGCGCTCGACAGGCTCCTATGGCTACACCTTC.

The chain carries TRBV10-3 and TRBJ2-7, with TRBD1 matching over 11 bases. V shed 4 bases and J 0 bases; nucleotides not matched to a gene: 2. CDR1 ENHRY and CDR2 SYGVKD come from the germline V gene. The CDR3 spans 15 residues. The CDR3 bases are TGTGCCATCAGTGGGACAGGGGGCCGCTCCTACGAGCAGTACTTC. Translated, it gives CAISGTGGRSYEQYF.

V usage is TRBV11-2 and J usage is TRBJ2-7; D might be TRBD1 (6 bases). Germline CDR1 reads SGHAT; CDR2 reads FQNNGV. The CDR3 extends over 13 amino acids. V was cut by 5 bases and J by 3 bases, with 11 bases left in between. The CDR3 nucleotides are TGTGCCAGCAGCCTGGACAGTTTCTACGAGCAGTACTTC. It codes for CASSLDSFYEQYF.

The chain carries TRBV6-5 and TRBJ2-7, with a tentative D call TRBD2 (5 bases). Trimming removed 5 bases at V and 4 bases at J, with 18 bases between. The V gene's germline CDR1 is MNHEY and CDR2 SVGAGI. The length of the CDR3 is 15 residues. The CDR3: CASSRPGSTTYEQYF. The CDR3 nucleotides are TGTGCCAGCAGTCGCCCGGGAAGTACGACTTACGAGCAGTACTTC.

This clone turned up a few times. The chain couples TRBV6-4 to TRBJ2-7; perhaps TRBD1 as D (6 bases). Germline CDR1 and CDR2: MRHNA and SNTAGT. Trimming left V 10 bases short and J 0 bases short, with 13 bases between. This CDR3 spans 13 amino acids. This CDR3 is CANLDRLSYEQYF. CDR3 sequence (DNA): TGTGCCAACCTCGACAGGCTCTCCTACGAGCAGTACTTC.

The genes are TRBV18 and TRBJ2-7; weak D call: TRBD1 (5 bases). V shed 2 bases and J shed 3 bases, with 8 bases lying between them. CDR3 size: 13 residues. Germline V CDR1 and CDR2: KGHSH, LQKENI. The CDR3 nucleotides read TGTGCCAGCTCACCATTCCAGGGCTACGAGCAGTACTTC. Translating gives CASSPFQGYEQYF.

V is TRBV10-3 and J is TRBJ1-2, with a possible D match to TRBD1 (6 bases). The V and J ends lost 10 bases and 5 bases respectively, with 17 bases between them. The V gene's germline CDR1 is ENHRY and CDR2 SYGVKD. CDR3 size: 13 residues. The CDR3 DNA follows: TGTGCCACAGAGGCCACAGGGTTTTATGGCTACACCTTC. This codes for CATEATGFYGYTF.

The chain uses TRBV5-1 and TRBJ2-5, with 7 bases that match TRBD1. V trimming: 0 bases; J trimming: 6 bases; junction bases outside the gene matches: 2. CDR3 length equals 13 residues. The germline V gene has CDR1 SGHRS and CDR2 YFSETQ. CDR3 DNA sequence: TGCGCCAGCAGCTTGGAACAGGGGCAGACCCAGTACTTC. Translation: CASSLEQGQTQYF.

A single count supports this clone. As DNA, the CDR3 is TGCGCCAGCAGCTTGTTATCCGGGCGGGAGAACACTGAAGCTTTCTTT. Protein product: CASSLLSGRENTEAFF. The chain combines TRBV5-1 with TRBJ1-1, with D unresolved. With 1 base removed from V and 1 base from J, the gap between germline ends came to 14 bases. The CDR3 totals 16 residues. From germline, CDR1 is SGHRS and CDR2 YFSETQ. Using reference TRBV5-1 and TRBJ1-1 for the parts outside the CDR3, the full variable domain is KAGVTQTPRYLIKTRGQQVTLSCSPISGHRSVSWYQQTPGQGLQFLFEYFSETQRNKGNFPGRFSGRQFSNSRSEMNVSTLELGDSALYLCASSLLSGRENTEAFFGQGTRLTVV.

The CDR3 DNA reads TGTGCCAGCAGTTTACTCGTGATAGCGGGAGTCTACGAGCAGTACTTC. Its translation is CASSLLVIAGVYEQYF. The chain uses TRBV28 and TRBJ2-7, with 9 bases aligning to TRBD2. The germline V gene has CDR1 MDHEN and CDR2 SYDVKM. The V segment lost 2 bases and the J segment 3 bases; nucleotides outside the gene matches: 8. This CDR3 comprises 16 residues.

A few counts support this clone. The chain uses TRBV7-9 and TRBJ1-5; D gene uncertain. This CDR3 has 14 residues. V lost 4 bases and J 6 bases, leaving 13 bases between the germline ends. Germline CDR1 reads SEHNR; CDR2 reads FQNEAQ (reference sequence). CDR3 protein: CASSYDTAGQPQHF. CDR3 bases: TGTGCCAGCAGCTACGACACGGCGGGTCAGCCCCAGCATTTT.

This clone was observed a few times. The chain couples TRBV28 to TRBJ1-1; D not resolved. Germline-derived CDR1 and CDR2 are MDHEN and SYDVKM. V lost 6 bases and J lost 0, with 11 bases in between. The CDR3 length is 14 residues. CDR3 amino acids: CASRSAGMNTEAFF. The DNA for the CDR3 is TGTGCCAGCAGGTCGGCGGGGATGAACACTGAAGCTTTCTTT.

The CDR3 loop reads CASTFNRGVNGYTF. Here the CDR3 DNA reads TGTGCCAGCACTTTTAACAGGGGAGTCAACGGCTACACCTTC. The chain combines TRBV28 with TRBJ1-2; 7 bases map to TRBD1. V shed 7 bases and J 8 bases; nucleotides not matched to a gene: 13. The CDR3 runs to 14 residues. Looked up from germline, CDR1 is MDHEN and CDR2 is SYDVKM.

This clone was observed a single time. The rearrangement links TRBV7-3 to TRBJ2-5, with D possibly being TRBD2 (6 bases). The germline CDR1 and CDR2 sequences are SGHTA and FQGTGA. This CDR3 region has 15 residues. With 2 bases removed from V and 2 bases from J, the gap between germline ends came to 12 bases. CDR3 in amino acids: CASSLLGGKQETQYF. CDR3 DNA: TGTGCCAGCAGCTTACTTGGGGGGAAACAAGAGACCCAGTACTTC.

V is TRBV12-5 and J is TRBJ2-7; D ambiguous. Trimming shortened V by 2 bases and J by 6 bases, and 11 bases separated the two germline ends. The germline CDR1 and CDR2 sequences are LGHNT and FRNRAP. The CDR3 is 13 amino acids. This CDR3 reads CASGLRSGSEQYF. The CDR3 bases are TGTGCTAGTGGTTTGAGATCAGGATCCGAGCAGTACTTC.

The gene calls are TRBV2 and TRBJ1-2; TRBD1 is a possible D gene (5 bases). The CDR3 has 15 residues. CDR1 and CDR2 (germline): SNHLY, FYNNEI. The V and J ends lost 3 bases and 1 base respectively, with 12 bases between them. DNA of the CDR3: TGTGCCAGCAGTGAGCTCCGACAGATTAACTATGGCTACACCTTC. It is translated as CASSELRQINYGYTF.

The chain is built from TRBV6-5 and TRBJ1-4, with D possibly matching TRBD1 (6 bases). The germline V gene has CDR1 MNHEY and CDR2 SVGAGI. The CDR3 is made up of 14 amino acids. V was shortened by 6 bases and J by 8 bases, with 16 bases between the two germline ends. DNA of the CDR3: TGTGCCAGCAGCCGCGGGGGGGCATGGGAAAAACTGTTTTTT. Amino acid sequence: CASSRGGAWEKLFF.